A selection of T cell receptor beta chains follows, all from one sample in a study of cytomegalovirus exposure and HLA in healthy donors. Clones were sequenced by immunoSEQ multiplex PCR, and TCRdb holds only the in-frame ones, with some missing. The repertoire holds approximately 120,000 clones, with around 77% as singletons. Sequencing was carried out using PBMCs. The origin of the receptors is a man aged 35 to 55 in good health and CMV-seropositive. Each CDR3 is given with its conserved first and last residue. D genes are given only for firm matches. Expanded clones get a size class; other rows say once, few or many, or leave the size out.

.	.	TRBV4-3	TRBJ1-6	TGCGCCAGCAGCCAAGATAGCGGGACCCCTAGTTCGCCCCTCCACTTT	CASSQDSGTPSSPLHF
once	TRBD1	TRBV7-9	TRBJ2-2	TGTGCCATCCAGGGGGCGCGAACCGGGGAGCTGTTTTTT	CAIQGARTGELFF
.	.	TRBV4-3	TRBJ2-5	TGCGCCAGCAGCCAAAGGCAGGGAAGAGAGACCCAGTACTTC	CASSQRQGRETQYF
.	.	TRBV9	TRBJ1-2	TGTGCCAGCAGCGTAGCCCTGGCAGGCTCCAACTATGGCTACACCTTC	CASSVALAGSNYGYTF
.	.	TRBV7-2	TRBJ2-7	TGTGCCAGCAGCCCCCGGCGGAGAACCTACGAGCAGTACTTC	CASSPRRRTYEQYF
.	.	TRBV5-1	TRBJ2-1	TGCGCCAGCAGCCCCAGGTACGATGAGCAGTTCTTC	CASSPRYDEQFF
.	.	TRBV4-1	TRBJ1-6	TGCGCCAGCAGCCAAGATTCGAGGAAAAGTAAGGATTCACCCCTCCACTTT	CASSQDSRKSKDSPLHF
.	.	TRBV7-2	TRBJ2-1	TGTGCCAGCAGCTCTGGGGGGGGCTTCAATGAGCAGTTCTTC	CASSSGGGFNEQFF
.	.	TRBV7-8	TRBJ1-1	TGTGCCAGCAGCTTAAGCCAGGTTATGAACACTGAAGCTTTCTTT	CASSLSQVMNTEAFF
.	TRBD1	TRBV5-1	TRBJ1-2	TGCGCCAGCAGGTTTTTTCCCGGACAGGACTATGGCTACACCTTC	CASRFFPGQDYGYTF
.	.	TRBV28	TRBJ1-5	TGTGCCAGCAGTTTAATTCAGCAGGGTGTGAAGCCCCAGCATTTT	CASSLIQQGVKPQHF
.	TRBD2	TRBV4-3	TRBJ2-5	TGCGCCAGCAGCCAAGTGTTAGCGGGGAAGAAAGAGACCCAGTACTTC	CASSQVLAGKKETQYF
.	.	TRBV2	TRBJ1-2	TGTGCCAGCAGTATGACAGGTTATGGCTACACCTTC	CASSMTGYGYTF
.	TRBD2	TRBV5-4	TRBJ2-1	TGTGCCAGCAGCCCATCGAGTTCGGGGGGGAGCAATGAGCAGTTCTTC	CASSPSSSGGSNEQFF
few	TRBD1	TRBV11-2	TRBJ1-2	TGTGCCAGCACCGAGTGGGGGTCAGGGGGCCCTATATGGGGCTACACCTTC	CASTEWGSGGPIWGYTF
.	.	TRBV11-2	TRBJ1-3	TGTGCCAGCAAAACAGGGTTCTCTGGAAACACCATATATTTT	CASKTGFSGNTIYF